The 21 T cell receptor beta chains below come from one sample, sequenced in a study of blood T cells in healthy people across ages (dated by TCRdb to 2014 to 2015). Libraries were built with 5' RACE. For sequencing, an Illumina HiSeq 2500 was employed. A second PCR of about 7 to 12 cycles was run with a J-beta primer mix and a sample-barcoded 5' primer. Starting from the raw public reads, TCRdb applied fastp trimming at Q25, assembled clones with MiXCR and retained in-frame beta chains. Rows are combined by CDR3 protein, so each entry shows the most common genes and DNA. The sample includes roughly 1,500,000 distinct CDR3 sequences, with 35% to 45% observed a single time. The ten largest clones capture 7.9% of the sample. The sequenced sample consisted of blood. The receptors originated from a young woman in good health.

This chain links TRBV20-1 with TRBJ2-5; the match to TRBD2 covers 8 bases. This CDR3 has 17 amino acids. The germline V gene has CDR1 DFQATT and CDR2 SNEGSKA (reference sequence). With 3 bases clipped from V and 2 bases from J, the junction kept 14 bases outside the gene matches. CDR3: CSASTGLAGDTQETQYF. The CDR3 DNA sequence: TGCAGTGCTAGTACAGGTCTAGCGGGCGACACTCAAGAGACCCAGTACTTC.

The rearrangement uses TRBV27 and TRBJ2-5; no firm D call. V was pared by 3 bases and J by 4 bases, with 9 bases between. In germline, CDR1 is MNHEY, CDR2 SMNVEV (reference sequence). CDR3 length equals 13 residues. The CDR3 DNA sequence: TGTGCCAGCAGTTTTTCCGGGCCAGAGACCCAGTACTTC. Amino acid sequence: CASSFSGPETQYF.

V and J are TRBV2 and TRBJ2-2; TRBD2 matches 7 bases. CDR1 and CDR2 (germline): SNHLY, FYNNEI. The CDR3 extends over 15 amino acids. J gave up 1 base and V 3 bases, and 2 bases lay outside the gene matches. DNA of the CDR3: TGTGCCAGCAGTGAGCAGCGGGAGAACACCGGGGAGCTGTTTTTT. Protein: CASSEQRENTGELFF.

The chain's CDR3 is CASSSDRGASGYTF. The CDR3 DNA sequence: TGTGCCAGCTCATCCGACAGGGGCGCCTCTGGCTACACCTTC. The chain employs TRBV18 and TRBJ1-2; 8 bases agree with TRBD1. This CDR3 contains 14 residues. V lost 5 bases to trimming and J lost 7 bases; unmatched junction nucleotides: 9. Germline assignment: CDR1 KGHSH and CDR2 LQKENI.

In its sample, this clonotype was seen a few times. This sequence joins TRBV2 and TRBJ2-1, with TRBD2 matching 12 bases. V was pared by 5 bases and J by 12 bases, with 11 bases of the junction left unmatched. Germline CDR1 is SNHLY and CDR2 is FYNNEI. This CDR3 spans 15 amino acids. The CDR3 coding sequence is TGTGCCAGCAGTTCGGGACTAGCGGGCCGGGTAGGGCAGTTCTTC. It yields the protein CASSSGLAGRVGQFF.

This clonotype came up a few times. For the CDR3, the DNA is TGTGCCATCAAAAAGGACAATTTAAGGGCCTACGAGCAGTACTTC. It specifies CAIKKDNLRAYEQYF. The J gene is TRBJ2-7, the V gene TRBV10-3, with a possible D match to TRBD1 (5 bases). The CDR3 contains 15 residues. Germline V gene sequence: CDR1 ENHRY, CDR2 SYGVKD. The germline V and J ends were trimmed by 7 bases and 2 bases, with 18 bases remaining between them.

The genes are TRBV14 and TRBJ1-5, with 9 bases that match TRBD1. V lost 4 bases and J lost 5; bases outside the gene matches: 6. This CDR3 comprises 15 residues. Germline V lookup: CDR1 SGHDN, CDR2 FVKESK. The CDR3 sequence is CASSLRGQGDQPQHF. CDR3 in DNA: TGTGCCAGCAGCCTTAGGGGACAGGGCGATCAGCCCCAGCATTTT. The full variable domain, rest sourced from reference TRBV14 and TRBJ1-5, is EAGVTQFPSHSVIEKGQTVTLRCDPISGHDNLYWYRRVMGKEIKFLLHFVKESKQDESGMPNNRFLAERTGGTYSTLKVQPAELEDSGVYFCASSLRGQGDQPQHFGDGTRLSIL.

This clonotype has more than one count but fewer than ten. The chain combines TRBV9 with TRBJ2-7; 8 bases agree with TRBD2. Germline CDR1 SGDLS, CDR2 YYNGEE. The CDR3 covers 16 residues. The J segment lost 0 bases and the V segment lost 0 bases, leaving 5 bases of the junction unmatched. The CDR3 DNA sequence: TGTGCCAGCAGCGTAGGCGCGGGAGGTCCCTCCTACGAGCAGTACTTC. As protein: CASSVGAGGPSYEQYF.

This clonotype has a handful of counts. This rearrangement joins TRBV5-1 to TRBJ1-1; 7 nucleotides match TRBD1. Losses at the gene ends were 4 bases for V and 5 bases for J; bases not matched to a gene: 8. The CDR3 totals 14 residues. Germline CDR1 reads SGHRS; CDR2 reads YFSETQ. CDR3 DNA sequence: TGCGCCAGCAGCCCGACAGGGATGGGAACTGAAGCTTTCTTT. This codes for CASSPTGMGTEAFF.

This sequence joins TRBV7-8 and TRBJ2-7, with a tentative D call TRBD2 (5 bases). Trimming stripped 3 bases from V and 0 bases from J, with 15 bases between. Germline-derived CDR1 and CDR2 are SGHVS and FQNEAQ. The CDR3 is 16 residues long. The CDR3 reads CASSLASGSGSYEQYF. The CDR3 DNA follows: TGTGCCAGCAGCTTGGCTTCGGGGAGCGGCTCCTACGAGCAGTACTTC.

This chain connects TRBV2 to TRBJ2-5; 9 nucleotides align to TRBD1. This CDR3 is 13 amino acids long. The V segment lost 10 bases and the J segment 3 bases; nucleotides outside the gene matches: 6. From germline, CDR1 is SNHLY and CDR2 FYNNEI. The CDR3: CAKQGDREETQYF. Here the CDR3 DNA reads TGTGCCAAGCAGGGGGACAGGGAAGAGACCCAGTACTTC.

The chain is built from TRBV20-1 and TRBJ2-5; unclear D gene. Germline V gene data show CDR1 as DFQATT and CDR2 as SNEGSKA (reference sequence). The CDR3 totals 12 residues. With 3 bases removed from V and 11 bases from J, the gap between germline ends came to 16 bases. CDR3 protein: CSASDPAPEQYF. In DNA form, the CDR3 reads TGCAGTGCTAGCGATCCAGCTCCGGAGCAGTACTTC.

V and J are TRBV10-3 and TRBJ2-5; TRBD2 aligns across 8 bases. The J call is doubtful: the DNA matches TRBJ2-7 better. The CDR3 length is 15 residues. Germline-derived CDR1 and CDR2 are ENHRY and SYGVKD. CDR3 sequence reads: CAISVSGSRGDEQYF. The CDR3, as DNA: TGTGCCATCAGTGTAAGCGGGAGTCGCGGCGACGAGCAGTACTTC.

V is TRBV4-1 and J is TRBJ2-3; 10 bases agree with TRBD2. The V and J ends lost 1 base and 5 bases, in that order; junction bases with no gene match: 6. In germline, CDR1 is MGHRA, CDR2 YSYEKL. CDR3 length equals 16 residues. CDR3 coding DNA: TGCGCCAGCAGCCAAGTGCTAGCGGGAGAAGAAGATACGCAGTATTTT. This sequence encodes CASSQVLAGEEDTQYF.

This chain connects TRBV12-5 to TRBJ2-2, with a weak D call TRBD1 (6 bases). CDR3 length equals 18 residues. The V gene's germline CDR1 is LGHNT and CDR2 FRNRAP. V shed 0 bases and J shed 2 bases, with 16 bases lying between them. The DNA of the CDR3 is TGTGCTAGTGGTTTGGTACCCGCCAGGGGAATAAACACCGGGGAGCTGTTTTTT. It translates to CASGLVPARGINTGELFF.

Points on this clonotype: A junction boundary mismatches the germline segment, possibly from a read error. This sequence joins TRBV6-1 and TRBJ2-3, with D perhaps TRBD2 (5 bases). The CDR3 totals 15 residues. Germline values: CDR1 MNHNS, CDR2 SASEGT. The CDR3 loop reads CASSGAGETADTQYF. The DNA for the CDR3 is TGTGCCAGCAGTGGGGCTGGGGAGACGGCAGACACGCAGTATTTT.

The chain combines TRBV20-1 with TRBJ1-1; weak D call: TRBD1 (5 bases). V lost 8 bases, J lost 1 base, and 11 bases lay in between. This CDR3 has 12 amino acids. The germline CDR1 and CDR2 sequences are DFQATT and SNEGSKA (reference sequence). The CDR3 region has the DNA TGCAGTCAACGGAGGGGGAACACTGAAGCTTTCTTT. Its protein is CSQRRGNTEAFF.

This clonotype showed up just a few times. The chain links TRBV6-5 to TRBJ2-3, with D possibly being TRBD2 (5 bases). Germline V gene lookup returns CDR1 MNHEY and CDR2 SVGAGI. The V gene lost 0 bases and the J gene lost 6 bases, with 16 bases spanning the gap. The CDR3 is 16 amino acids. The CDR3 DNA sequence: TGTGCCAGCAGTTACTCATGGGCCGGGGTTGGGGATACGCAGTATTTT. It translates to CASSYSWAGVGDTQYF.

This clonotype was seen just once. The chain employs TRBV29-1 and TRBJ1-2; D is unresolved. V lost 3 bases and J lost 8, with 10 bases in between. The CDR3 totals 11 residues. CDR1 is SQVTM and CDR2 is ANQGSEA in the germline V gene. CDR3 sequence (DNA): TGCAGCGTTGAGGGCCAGGAGGGCTACACCTTC. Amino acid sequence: CSVEGQEGYTF.

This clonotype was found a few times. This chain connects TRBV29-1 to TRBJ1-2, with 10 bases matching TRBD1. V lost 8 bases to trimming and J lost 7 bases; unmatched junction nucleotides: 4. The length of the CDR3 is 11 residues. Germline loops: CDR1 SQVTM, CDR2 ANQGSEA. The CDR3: CSLWTGGGYTF. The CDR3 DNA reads TGCAGCCTATGGACAGGGGGTGGCTACACCTTC.

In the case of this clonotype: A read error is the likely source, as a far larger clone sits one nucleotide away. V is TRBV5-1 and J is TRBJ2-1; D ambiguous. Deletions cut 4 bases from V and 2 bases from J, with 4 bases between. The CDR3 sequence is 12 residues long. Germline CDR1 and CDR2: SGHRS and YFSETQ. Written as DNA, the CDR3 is TGCGCCAGCAGCATGACCTACAATGAGCAGTTCTTC. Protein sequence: CASSMTYNEQFF.